This entry lists 2 T cell receptor beta chains sequenced from one sample in a study of OX40 agonist ivuxolimab in advanced cancers. Data came from immunoSEQ multiplex PCR; TCRdb stores just in-frame clones and leaves some out. The sample carries 25,000 to 30,000 clones, about 81% recorded once. The sample in question was CD4+ or CD8+ T cells sorted from blood, obtained in a trial of the OX40 agonist ivuxolimab. These TCRs come from an adult with an advanced solid tumor such as melanoma, head and neck, liver or kidney cancer.

The V gene is TRBV9, the J gene TRBJ2-3; TRBD2 is a possible D gene (7 bases). Trimming took off 1 base at V and 6 bases at J, with 12 bases between the two ends. Germline-derived CDR1 and CDR2 are SGDLS and YYNGEE. The CDR3 runs 14 residues. CDR3 protein: CASSVYREGDTQYF. In DNA, the CDR3 is TGTGCCAGCAGCGTATACAGGGAGGGGGATACGCAGTATTTT.

Details on this clone: A junction boundary mismatches the germline segment, possibly from a read error. This chain uses TRBV2 with TRBJ1-1; D not certain. The CDR3 is 15 amino acids. Germline V lookup: CDR1 SNHLY, CDR2 FYNNEI. CDR3 residues: CASSVNGRMNTEASF. CDR3 DNA sequence: TGTGCCAGCAGTGTAAATGGTCGGATGAACACTGAAGCTTCCTTT.